This is a list of T cell receptor beta chains from one sample in a study of cytomegalovirus exposure and HLA in healthy donors. The method was immunoSEQ multiplex PCR; TCRdb's version includes in-frame clones alone and lacks a portion of them. The sample shows about 150,000 clones, 80% of them seen only once. The sequenced sample consisted of PBMCs. The receptors were gathered from a woman between 35 and 50 years old in good health and CMV-seropositive. CDR3s include the opening cysteine and the closing phenylalanine or tryptophan. The D gene is left open where the match is weak. Clone size is stated in some rows and not others, as once, few, many or a class when expanded.

-	TRBV9	-	TRBJ2-1	16	CASSAPEGNSYNEQFF	TGTGCCAGCAGCGCCCCGGAGGGGAACTCCTACAATGAGCAGTTCTTC
-	TRBV4-1	-	TRBJ1-3	16	CASSRMPGEFGNTIYF	TGCGCCAGCAGCCGAATGCCAGGGGAATTTGGAAACACCATATATTTT
-	TRBV5-1	TRBD1	TRBJ2-7	13	CASSQQGAYEQYF	TGCGCCAGCAGCCAACAGGGGGCCTACGAGCAGTACTTC
few	TRBV18	-	TRBJ2-3	14	CASSPPGEVDTQYF	TGTGCCAGCTCACCACCGGGAGAGGTAGATACGCAGTATTTT
once	TRBV7-9	TRBD1	TRBJ1-4	13	CASSRDRGEKLFF	TGTGCCAGCAGCAGGGACAGGGGTGAAAAACTGTTTTTT
-	TRBV11-3	TRBD2	TRBJ2-1	14	CASSLAGTYNEQFF	TGTGCCAGCAGCCTAGCGGGAACCTACAATGAGCAGTTCTTC
-	TRBV9	TRBD2	TRBJ2-2	16	CASSVATSGRTGELFF	TGTGCCAGCAGCGTAGCTACTAGCGGGAGGACCGGGGAGCTGTTTTTT
once	TRBV30	-	TRBJ1-4	14	CAWSPGGDNEKLFF	TGTGCCTGGAGTCCCGGAGGGGATAATGAAAAACTGTTTTTT
-	TRBV9	-	TRBJ2-1	17	CASSVEWRGTSYNEQFF	TGTGCCAGCAGCGTAGAGTGGCGGGGTACCTCCTACAATGAGCAGTTCTTC
-	TRBV27	-	TRBJ2-1	14	CASSLAGFGYEQFF	TGTGCCAGCAGTTTAGCAGGGTTTGGTTATGAGCAGTTCTTC
-	TRBV5-1	-	TRBJ2-1	14	CASSLLGQKNEQFF	TGCGCCAGCAGCTTGTTGGGACAAAAAAATGAGCAGTTCTTC
-	TRBV28	-	TRBJ1-1	14	CASSAWGENTEAFF	TGTGCCAGCAGTGCGTGGGGGGAGAACACTGAAGCTTTCTTT
-	TRBV19	-	TRBJ1-5	14	CASSPYAGLQPQHF	TGTGCCAGTAGTCCGTATGCGGGATTACAGCCCCAGCATTTT
-	TRBV14	TRBD2	TRBJ2-1	15	CASSPNSGRANEQFF	TGTGCCAGCAGCCCCAATAGCGGGAGGGCCAATGAGCAGTTCTTC
once	TRBV13	TRBD2	TRBJ2-1	16	CASSPTSGRPYNEQFF	TGTGCCAGCAGCCCTACTAGCGGGAGACCCTACAATGAGCAGTTCTTC
-	TRBV5-1	TRBD2	TRBJ2-7	15	CASSLGLAGSYEQYF	TGCGCCAGCAGCTTGGGGCTAGCGGGATCCTACGAGCAGTACTTC
-	TRBV6-1	-	TRBJ1-2	14	CASSRTSAGYGYTF	TGTGCCAGCAGCAGGACTTCGGCCGGCTATGGCTACACCTTC
few	TRBV7-2	-	TRBJ1-5	15	CASSLVLRSGQPQHF	TGTGCCAGCAGCTTAGTCTTGCGTTCGGGTCAGCCCCAGCATTTT
once	TRBV5-1	-	TRBJ1-1	13	CASSEIVNTEAFF	TGCGCCAGCAGCGAAATAGTGAACACTGAAGCTTTCTTT
-	TRBV5-5	-	TRBJ1-5	17	CASSLGVNRKGNQPQHF	TGTGCCAGCAGCTTGGGAGTAAACAGGAAGGGCAATCAGCCCCAGCATTTT
-	TRBV11-2	TRBD1	TRBJ2-1	16	CASSAYRGRVYNEQFF	TGTGCCAGCAGCGCATACAGGGGGCGCGTTTACAATGAGCAGTTCTTC
-	TRBV13	-	TRBJ2-2	15	CASSLGAPSTGELFF	TGTGCCAGCAGCTTGGGGGCCCCATCCACCGGGGAGCTGTTTTTT
-	TRBV10-3	-	TRBJ2-1	17	CAITEGLGGGPYNEQFF	TGTGCCATCACCGAAGGGTTAGGGGGAGGGCCCTACAATGAGCAGTTCTTC
-	TRBV9	TRBD2	TRBJ2-3	16	CASSVSPSGRADTQYF	TGTGCCAGCAGCGTGTCGCCTAGCGGGAGGGCAGATACGCAGTATTTT
-	TRBV28	TRBD1	TRBJ1-2	15	CASSRGGTGDYGYTF	TGTGCCAGCAGCCGCGGGGGGACAGGGGACTATGGCTACACCTTC
-	TRBV27	TRBD1	TRBJ1-4	14	CASQGEGQGEKLFF	TGTGCCAGCCAGGGCGAGGGACAGGGGGAAAAACTGTTTTTT
-	TRBV27	-	TRBJ2-1	12	CASSISLNEQFF	TGTGCCAGCAGTATTAGTCTCAATGAGCAGTTCTTC
-	TRBV6-1	-	TRBJ1-3	16	CASSALTRGSGNTIYF	TGTGCCAGCAGTGCCCTTACCAGGGGCTCTGGAAACACCATATATTTT
-	TRBV6-6	-	TRBJ1-2	15	CASSYPGEVSYGYTF	TGTGCCAGCAGTTATCCGGGGGAGGTTAGCTATGGCTACACCTTC
-	TRBV2	TRBD2	TRBJ2-2	16	CASRAQREASTGELFF	TGTGCCAGCCGGGCCCAGCGGGAGGCCAGCACCGGGGAGCTGTTTTTT
-	TRBV7-9	-	TRBJ2-3	14	CASSPWREGNTQYF	TGTGCCAGCAGCCCTTGGAGGGAAGGGAATACGCAGTATTTT
-	TRBV5-6	-	TRBJ1-1	15	CASSLAGPSNTEAFF	TGTGCCAGCAGCTTGGCAGGGCCTTCGAACACTGAAGCTTTCTTT
-	TRBV6-5	-	TRBJ2-5	12	CASSYSFGEQYF	TGTGCCAGCAGTTACTCTTTTGGGGAGCAGTACTTC
many	TRBV4-1	-	TRBJ2-7	15	CASSLIEDRKYEQYF	TGCGCCAGCAGCCTTATAGAGGACAGAAAGTACGAGCAGTACTTC
-	TRBV7-2	TRBD2	TRBJ2-1	15	CASSLVPSGRGEQFF	TGTGCCAGCAGCTTAGTTCCTAGCGGGAGGGGAGAGCAGTTCTTC
-	TRBV15	-	TRBJ2-3	15	CATSTVSGRTDTQYF	TGTGCCACCAGCACCGTTAGCGGCCGCACAGATACGCAGTATTTT
-	TRBV7-6	TRBD2	TRBJ2-7	17	CASSPLGGLAGGYEQYF	TGTGCCAGCAGCCCGCTAGGAGGACTAGCGGGAGGCTACGAGCAGTACTTC
few	TRBV28	-	TRBJ1-1	10	CASSGRGAFF	TGTGCCAGCTCAGGGAGGGGAGCTTTCTTT
-	TRBV2	-	TRBJ2-7	17	CASSEVIGGLQAYEQYF	TGTGCCAGCAGTGAAGTAATTGGGGGCCTCCAGGCCTACGAGCAGTACTTC
-	TRBV5-8	TRBD2	TRBJ2-1	15	CASSFSSGAYNEQFF	TGTGCCAGCAGCTTCTCTAGCGGGGCCTACAATGAGCAGTTCTTC
-	TRBV11-2	TRBD2	TRBJ2-3	16	CASSLTSGTKEDTQYF	TGTGCCAGCAGCTTAACTAGCGGGACCAAGGAAGATACGCAGTATTTT
-	TRBV10-3	-	TRBJ2-2	12	CAIRAGTGELFF	TGTGCCATCAGGGCAGGCACCGGGGAGCTGTTTTTT
-	TRBV7-6	-	TRBJ2-5	13	CASSRLASETQYF	TGTGCCAGCTCAAGATTAGCGTCAGAGACCCAGTACTTC
-	TRBV2	TRBD1	TRBJ1-6	19	CASSEHVIETGVDNSPLHF	TGTGCCAGCAGTGAACATGTGATAGAGACAGGGGTGGATAATTCACCCCTCCACTTT
-	TRBV7-2	TRBD2	TRBJ2-1	15	CASSLSGRAVNEQFF	TGTGCCAGCAGCCTTAGCGGGAGGGCCGTGAATGAGCAGTTCTTC
-	TRBV13	-	TRBJ2-5	12	CASSRHQETQYF	TGTGCCAGCAGCCGACATCAAGAGACCCAGTACTTC
-	TRBV6-1	-	TRBJ2-7	12	CASRESSYEQYF	TGTGCCAGCAGGGAGTCCTCCTACGAGCAGTACTTC
-	TRBV7-9	TRBD2	TRBJ2-4	16	CASSLSGGLTKNIQYF	TGTGCCAGCAGCTTAAGCGGGGGTCTAACCAAAAACATTCAGTACTTC